The source of this TCR beta chain is a study of blood T cell repertoires in COVID-19. The CDR3 consists of 17 residues. Trimming took off 0 bases at V and 3 bases at J, with 17 bases between the two ends. Per germline, CDR1 LNHNV and CDR2 YYDKDF (reference sequence). Original processing methods: For nucleated cells, counts were estimated from reference gene primer amplification. Libraries were prepared by immunoSEQ multiplex PCR; TCRdb keeps only in-frame clonotypes and omits some of them. V and J calls and clone size are copied from that table; D and trimming were computed from the DNA. The top ten hold roughly 0.79% of the sample, which has under 250,000 clones, 92% seen once.

Sequencing was performed on peripheral blood. The source is a man aged 25 to 40 with COVID-19, enrolled during active disease. This sequence joins TRBV15 and TRBJ1-1; the D gene is possibly TRBD1 (6 bases). This chain's CDR3 is CATSRDPDSLKHTEAFF. In DNA form, the CDR3 reads TGTGCCACCAGCAGAGACCCGGACAGCCTAAAGCACACTGAAGCTTTCTTT.